The sequence of this T cell receptor beta chain was determined in a study of T cells in Graves' hyperthyroidism and ophthalmopathy. Researchers barred patients who had uncontrolled infection, other autoimmune disease, pregnancy or lactation. The study's findings and limits: Prediction of ophthalmopathy progression came a median roughly 6.6 months pre-onset. Using 13 V-J features, a model discriminated ophthalmopathy from stable hyperthyroidism.

The CDR3 has 14 amino acids. V shed 2 bases and J shed 6 bases, with 10 bases lying between them. Germline assignment: CDR1 LNHDA and CDR2 SQIVND (reference sequence). Comment on this clonotype: Its antigen is not identified.

RNA transcripts yielded amplified TCR beta CDR3 regions. A first-round RT-PCR of the TCR CDR3 used the HTBI primer set. MiXCR, run by TCRdb on the multiplex PCR reads, gives a single entry per CDR3 protein. The table lists nearly 600,000 distinct CDR3 sequences, 13% to 15% of them singletons. The sequenced sample consisted of blood. The V gene is TRBV19, the J gene TRBJ1-4, with D tentatively TRBD1 (5 bases). This sequence originates from a woman younger than 35 with Graves' ophthalmopathy. CDR3 nucleotides: TGTGCCAGTAGTATATGGGACTCAGATGAAAAACTGTTTTTT. Its protein product is CASSIWDSDEKLFF.